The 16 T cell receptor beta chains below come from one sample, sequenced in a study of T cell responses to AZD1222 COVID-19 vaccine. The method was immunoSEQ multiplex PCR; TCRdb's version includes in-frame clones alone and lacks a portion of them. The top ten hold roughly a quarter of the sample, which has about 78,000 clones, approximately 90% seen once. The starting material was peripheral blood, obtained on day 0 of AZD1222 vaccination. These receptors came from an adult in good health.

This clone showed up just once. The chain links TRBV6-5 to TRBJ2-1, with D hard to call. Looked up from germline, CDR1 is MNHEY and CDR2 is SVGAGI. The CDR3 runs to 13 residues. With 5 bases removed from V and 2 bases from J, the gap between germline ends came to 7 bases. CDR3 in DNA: TGTGCCAGCAGTAAGGGTCCCTACAATGAGCAGTTCTTC. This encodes CASSKGPYNEQFF.

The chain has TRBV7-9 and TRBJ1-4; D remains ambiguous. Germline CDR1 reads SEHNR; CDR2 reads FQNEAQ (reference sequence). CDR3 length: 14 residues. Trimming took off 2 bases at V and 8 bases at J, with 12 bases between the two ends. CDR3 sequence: CASSLSGGIEKLFF. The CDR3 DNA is TGTGCCAGCAGCTTATCAGGAGGAATCGAAAAACTGTTTTTT.

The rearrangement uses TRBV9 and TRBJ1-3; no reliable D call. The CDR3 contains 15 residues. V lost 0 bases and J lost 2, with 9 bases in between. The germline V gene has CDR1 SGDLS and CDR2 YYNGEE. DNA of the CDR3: TGTGCCAGCAGCGTAGAGGTGGGCACTGGAAACACCATATATTTT. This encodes CASSVEVGTGNTIYF.

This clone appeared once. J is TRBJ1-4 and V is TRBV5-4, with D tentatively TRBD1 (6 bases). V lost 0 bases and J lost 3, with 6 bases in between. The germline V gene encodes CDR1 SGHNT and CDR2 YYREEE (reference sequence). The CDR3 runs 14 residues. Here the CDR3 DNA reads TGTGCCAGCAGCTTGGAGGGGGCTAATGAAAAACTGTTTTTT. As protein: CASSLEGANEKLFF.

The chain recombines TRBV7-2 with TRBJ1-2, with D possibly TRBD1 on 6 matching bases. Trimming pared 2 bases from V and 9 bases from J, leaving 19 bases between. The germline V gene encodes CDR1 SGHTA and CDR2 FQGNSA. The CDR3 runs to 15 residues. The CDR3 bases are TGTGCCAGCAGCTTATTTGCACAAAGGGGGACGCGCTACACCTTC. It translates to CASSLFAQRGTRYTF.

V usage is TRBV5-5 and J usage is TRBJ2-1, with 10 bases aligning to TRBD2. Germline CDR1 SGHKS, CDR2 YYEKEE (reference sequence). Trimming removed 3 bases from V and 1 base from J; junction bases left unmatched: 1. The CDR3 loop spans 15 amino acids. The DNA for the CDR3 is TGTGCCAGCAGCTCACTAGCGGGGTCCTACAATGAGCAGTTCTTC. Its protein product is CASSSLAGSYNEQFF.

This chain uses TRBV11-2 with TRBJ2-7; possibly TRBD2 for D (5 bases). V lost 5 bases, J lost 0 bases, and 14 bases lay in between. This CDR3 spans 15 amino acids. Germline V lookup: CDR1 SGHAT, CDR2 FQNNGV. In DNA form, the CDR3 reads TGTGCCAGCAGCCCACGTCAGACTATCTCCTACGAGCAGTACTTC. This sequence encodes CASSPRQTISYEQYF.

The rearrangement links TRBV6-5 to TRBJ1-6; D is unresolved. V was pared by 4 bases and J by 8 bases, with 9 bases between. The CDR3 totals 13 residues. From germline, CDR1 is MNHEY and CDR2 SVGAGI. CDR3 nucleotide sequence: TGTGCCAGCAGTTTCCGACTTGATTCACCCCTCCACTTT. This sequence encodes CASSFRLDSPLHF.

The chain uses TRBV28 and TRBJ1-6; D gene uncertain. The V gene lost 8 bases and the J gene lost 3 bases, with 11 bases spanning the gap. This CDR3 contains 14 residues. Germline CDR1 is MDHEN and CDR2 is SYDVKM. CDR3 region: CASRGGNYNSPLHF. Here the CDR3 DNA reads TGTGCCAGCCGGGGTGGTAACTATAATTCACCCCTCCACTTT.

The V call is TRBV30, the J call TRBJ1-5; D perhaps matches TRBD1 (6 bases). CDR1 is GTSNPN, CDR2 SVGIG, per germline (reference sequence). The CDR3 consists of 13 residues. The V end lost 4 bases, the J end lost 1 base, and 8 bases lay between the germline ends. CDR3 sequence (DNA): TGTGCCTGGACTCAGGGGAGCAATCAGCCCCAGCATTTT. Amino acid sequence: CAWTQGSNQPQHF.

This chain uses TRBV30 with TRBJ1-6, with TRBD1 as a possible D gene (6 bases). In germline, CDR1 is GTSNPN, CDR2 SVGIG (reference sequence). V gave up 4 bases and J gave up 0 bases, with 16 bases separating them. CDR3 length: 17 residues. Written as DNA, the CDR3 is TGTGCCTGGAAACTGGCAGGGGCCAGCTCCTATAATTCACCCCTCCACTTT. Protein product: CAWKLAGASSYNSPLHF.

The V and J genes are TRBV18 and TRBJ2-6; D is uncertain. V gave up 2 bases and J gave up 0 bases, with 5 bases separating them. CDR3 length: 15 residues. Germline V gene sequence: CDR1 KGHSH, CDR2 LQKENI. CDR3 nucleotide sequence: TGTGCCAGCTCACCAGATCCCTCTGGGGCCAACGTCCTGACTTTC. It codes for CASSPDPSGANVLTF.

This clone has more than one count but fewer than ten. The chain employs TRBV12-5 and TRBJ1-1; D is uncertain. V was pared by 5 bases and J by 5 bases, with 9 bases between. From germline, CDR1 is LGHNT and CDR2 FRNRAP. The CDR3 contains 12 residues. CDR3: CASGPHRTEAFF. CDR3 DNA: TGTGCTAGTGGTCCGCATCGGACTGAAGCTTTCTTT.

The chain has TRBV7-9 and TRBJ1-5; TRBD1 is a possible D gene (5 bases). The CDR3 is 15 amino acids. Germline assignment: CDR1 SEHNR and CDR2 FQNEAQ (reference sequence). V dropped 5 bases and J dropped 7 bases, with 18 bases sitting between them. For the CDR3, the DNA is TGTGCCAGCAGCGCCGCCGGGGCAATTGGGCAGCCCCAGCATTTT. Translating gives CASSAAGAIGQPQHF.

The CDR3 sequence is CASSLINSPLHF. Here the CDR3 DNA reads TGTGCCAGCAGCTTGATTAATTCACCCCTCCACTTT. The chain has TRBV11-2 and TRBJ1-6; D ambiguous. Germline CDR1 reads SGHAT; CDR2 reads FQNNGV. This CDR3 is built from 12 residues. V gave up 3 bases and J gave up 6 bases, with 3 bases separating them.

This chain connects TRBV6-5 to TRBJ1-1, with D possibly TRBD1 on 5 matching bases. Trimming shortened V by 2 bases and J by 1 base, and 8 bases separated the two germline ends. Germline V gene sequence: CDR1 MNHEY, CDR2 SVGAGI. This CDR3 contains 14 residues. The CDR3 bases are TGTGCCAGCAGTTACCCCCAGGGGAACACTGAAGCTTTCTTT. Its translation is CASSYPQGNTEAFF.